The T cell receptor (beta chain) under discussion was sequenced for a study of cytomegalovirus exposure and HLA in healthy donors. Findings and caveats of the study: The study dropped some indistinguishable V segments, TRBV6-2 and TRBV6-3 among them.

Primers: 60 Vbeta forward and 13 Jbeta reverse. Measured with immunoSEQ multiplex PCR; TCRdb has only the in-frame clones, and not every one. The data contain roughly 130,000 clones, about 79% of them singletons. About this clone: As yet, its antigen is unknown.

CDR3 size: 15 residues. V was pared by 3 bases and J by 0 bases, with 11 bases between. Germline CDR1 is MGHRA and CDR2 is YSYEKL. The rearrangement uses TRBV4-1 and TRBJ1-1; D perhaps matches TRBD1 (6 bases). The clonotype comes from a man aged 18 to 30 in good health and CMV-seronegative. The sample consisted of PBMCs. CDR3 region: CASSHPGHMNTEAFF. CDR3 in DNA: TGCGCCAGCAGCCACCCGGGACATATGAACACTGAAGCTTTCTTT.